This passage covers 10 T cell receptor beta chains from one sample sequenced in a study of beta chain features in type 1 diabetes. Whole-study results and caveats: Moderately but significantly shorter TCRB CDR3s were found in Type 1 diabetes patients in all four CD4+ subsets.

Their cognate antigens are unknown. All of the isolated RNA was reverse transcribed, so expressed TCRB transcripts were sequenced. Here immunoSEQ multiplex PCR was the method, and the copy in TCRdb shows in-frame clones only, minus some. This sample has under 200,000 clones, with 6.5% to 8.5% found just once. The material sequenced was central memory CD4+ T cells from blood. These receptor sequences come from a woman aged 18-35 years with type 1 diabetes.

The table lists this clone with a few counts. The rearrangement joins TRBV11-2 to TRBJ1-1; TRBD1 is a possible D gene (6 bases). Germline CDR1 SGHAT, CDR2 FQNNGV. This CDR3 comprises 13 residues. Deletions cut 0 bases from V and 6 bases from J, with 8 bases between. This chain's CDR3 is CASSLDRGAEAFF. In DNA form, the CDR3 reads TGTGCCAGCAGCTTAGACAGGGGCGCTGAAGCTTTCTTT.

This chain connects TRBV5-1 to TRBJ2-3; 7 nucleotides line up with TRBD1. Germline CDR1 and CDR2: SGHRS and YFSETQ. Trimming cost V 7 bases and J 1 base; bases outside gene matches: 3. This CDR3 is 13 amino acids long. The CDR3 spells CASFQGGTDTQYF. The CDR3 nucleotides are TGCGCCAGCTTTCAGGGGGGCACAGATACGCAGTATTTT.

J is TRBJ2-5 and V is TRBV5-1, with a possible D match to TRBD1 (5 bases). Per germline, CDR1 SGHRS and CDR2 YFSETQ. V was pared by 0 bases and J by 2 bases, with 14 bases between. The CDR3 is 16 amino acids. This CDR3 reads CASSLVLGAQQETQYF. In DNA, the CDR3 is TGCGCCAGCAGCTTGGTACTTGGGGCCCAACAAGAGACCCAGTACTTC.

The sample holds a few counts of this clone. This chain joins TRBV11-2 and TRBJ2-3, with D possibly matching TRBD1 (6 bases). V was cut by 3 bases and J by 10 bases, with 20 bases left in between. Germline loops: CDR1 SGHAT, CDR2 FQNNGV. CDR3 length: 15 amino acids. CDR3 in DNA: TGTGCCAGCAGCTTTGGGGCACAGGGCAGGCAAGCGCAGTATTTT. It is translated as CASSFGAQGRQAQYF.

Ten or more counts support this clone. The chain uses TRBV2 and TRBJ1-1; 9 bases agree with TRBD1. Per germline, CDR1 SNHLY and CDR2 FYNNEI. The CDR3 spans 16 residues. The junction had 13 bases not matched to a gene; V was cut back by 7 bases and J by 4 bases. CDR3 DNA sequence: TGTGCCAGCAAGGGCGTCCCCGGACAGGGGAGCACTGAAGCTTTCTTT. Protein: CASKGVPGQGSTEAFF.

The chain is built from TRBV6-6 and TRBJ1-5; the match to TRBD1 covers 7 bases. Looked up from germline, CDR1 is MNHNY and CDR2 is SVGAGI (reference sequence). Losses at the gene ends were 8 bases for V and 2 bases for J; bases not matched to a gene: 12. The CDR3 contains 16 residues. This CDR3 reads CASCDRASGGNQPQHF. CDR3 bases: TGTGCCAGCTGCGACAGGGCTTCGGGGGGCAATCAGCCCCAGCATTTT.

In this sample, this clone turned up a few times. The chain joins TRBV29-1 to TRBJ2-1, with D tentatively TRBD2 (5 bases). Trimming took 6 bases from V and 3 from J, leaving 9 bases between them. This CDR3 contains 12 residues. In germline, CDR1 is SQVTM, CDR2 ANQGSEA. The CDR3 loop reads CSVRGIYNEQFF. The CDR3 coding sequence is TGCAGCGTCCGAGGGATCTACAATGAGCAGTTCTTC.

This clone was found a few times. The chain couples TRBV7-2 to TRBJ1-5; no clear D gene. Germline-derived CDR1 and CDR2 are SGHTA and FQGNSA. CDR3 length equals 14 residues. The V end was cut by 5 bases, the J end by 4 bases, with 12 bases between. The CDR3 nucleotides are TGTGCCAGCAGCCGAGGTGGAGGGAATCAGCCCCAGCATTTT. Its translation: CASSRGGGNQPQHF.

CDR3 nucleotide sequence: TGTGCCAGCAGTTTGACTAGCGGGAGTAGGGGCGAGCAGTACTTC. Translating gives CASSLTSGSRGEQYF. The rearrangement uses TRBV28 and TRBJ2-7, with TRBD2 identical over 12 bases. The CDR3 runs 15 residues. Germline V gives CDR1 MDHEN, CDR2 SYDVKM. With V trimmed by 3 bases and J by 6 bases, 6 bases remained unmatched. The complete variable domain, with remaining parts taken from reference TRBV28 and TRBJ2-7, reads DVKVTQSSRYLVKRTGEKVFLECVQDMDHENMFWYRQDPGLGLRLIYFSYDVKMKEKGDIPEGYSVSREKKERFSLILESASTNQTSMYLCASSLTSGSRGEQYFGPGTRLTVT.

A few counts support this clone. This sequence joins TRBV7-2 and TRBJ1-2, with 8 bases aligning to TRBD1. The length of the CDR3 is 14 residues. Looked up from germline, CDR1 is SGHTA and CDR2 is FQGNSA. V lost 5 bases to trimming and J lost 4 bases; unmatched junction nucleotides: 6. This CDR3 reads CASSPPTGGYGYTF. CDR3 in DNA: TGTGCCAGCAGCCCCCCCACAGGGGGCTATGGCTACACCTTC.